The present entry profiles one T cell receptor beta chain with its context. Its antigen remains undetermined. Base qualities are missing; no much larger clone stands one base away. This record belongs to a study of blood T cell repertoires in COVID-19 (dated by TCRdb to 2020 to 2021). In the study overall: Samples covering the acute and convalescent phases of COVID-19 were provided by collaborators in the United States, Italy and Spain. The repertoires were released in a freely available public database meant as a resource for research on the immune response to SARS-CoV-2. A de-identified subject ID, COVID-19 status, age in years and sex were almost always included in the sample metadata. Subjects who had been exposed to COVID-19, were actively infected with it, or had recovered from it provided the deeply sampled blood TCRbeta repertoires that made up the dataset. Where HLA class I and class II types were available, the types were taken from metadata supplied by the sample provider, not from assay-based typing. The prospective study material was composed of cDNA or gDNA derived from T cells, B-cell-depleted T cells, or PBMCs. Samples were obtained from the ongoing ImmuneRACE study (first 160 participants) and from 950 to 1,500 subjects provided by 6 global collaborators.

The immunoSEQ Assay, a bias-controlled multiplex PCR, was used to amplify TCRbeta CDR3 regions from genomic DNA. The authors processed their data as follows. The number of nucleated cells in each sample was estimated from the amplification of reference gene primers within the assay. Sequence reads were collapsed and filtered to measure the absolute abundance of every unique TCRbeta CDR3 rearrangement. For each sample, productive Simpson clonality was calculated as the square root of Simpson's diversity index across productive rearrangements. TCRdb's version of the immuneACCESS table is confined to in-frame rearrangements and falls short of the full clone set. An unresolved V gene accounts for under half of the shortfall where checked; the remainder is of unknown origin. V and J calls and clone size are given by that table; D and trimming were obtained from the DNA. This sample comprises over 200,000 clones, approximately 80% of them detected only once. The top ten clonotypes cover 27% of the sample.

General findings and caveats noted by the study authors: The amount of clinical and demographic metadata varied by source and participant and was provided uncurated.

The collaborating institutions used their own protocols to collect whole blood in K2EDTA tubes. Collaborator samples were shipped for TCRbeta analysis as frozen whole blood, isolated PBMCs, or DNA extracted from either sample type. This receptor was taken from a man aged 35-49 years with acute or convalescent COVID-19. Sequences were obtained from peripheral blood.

The CDR3 reads CASSPDRAWETQYF. The nucleotide sequence reads as follows: TGTGCCAGTAGTCCGGACAGGGCTTGGGAGACCCAGTACTTC. The V and J genes are TRBV19 and TRBJ2-5; 8 bases in the middle match TRBD1. For this chain, trimming is 5 bases at the V end and 5 bases at the J end, and the number of junction bases without a gene match is 7. The germline V gene encodes CDR1 LNHDA and CDR2 SQIVND (reference sequence). Including the terminal cysteine and phenylalanine, the CDR3 comprises 14 residues. Only CDR3 DNA is held: 42 bases, read in frame from base 1.